This entry features one TCR beta chain sequence. Over several immunoSEQ plates, each subset's genomic DNA was distributed in even portions. The data were produced by immunoSEQ multiplex PCR, yet TCRdb's version contains in-frame clones alone and is incomplete. This table holds about 1.5 million clones, roughly 96% found once. The CDR3 extends over 15 amino acids. The V gene end was trimmed by 6 bases and the J gene end by 2 bases; junction bases not matched to a gene: 4. Germline lookup yields CDR1 SGHTA and CDR2 FQGNSA. The entry originates in a study of shared clonotypes between healthy human individuals.

The clonotype was recovered from a man younger than 40 in good health. The chain has TRBV7-2 and TRBJ2-1; 10 nucleotides match TRBD2. The sample was naive CD4+ T cells sorted from blood. Stated subset: CD45RA+ positively selected. The CDR3 DNA reads TGTGCCAGCAGACCAGCGGGAGGGCCCTACAATGAGCAGTTCTTC. Its protein is CASRPAGGPYNEQFF.